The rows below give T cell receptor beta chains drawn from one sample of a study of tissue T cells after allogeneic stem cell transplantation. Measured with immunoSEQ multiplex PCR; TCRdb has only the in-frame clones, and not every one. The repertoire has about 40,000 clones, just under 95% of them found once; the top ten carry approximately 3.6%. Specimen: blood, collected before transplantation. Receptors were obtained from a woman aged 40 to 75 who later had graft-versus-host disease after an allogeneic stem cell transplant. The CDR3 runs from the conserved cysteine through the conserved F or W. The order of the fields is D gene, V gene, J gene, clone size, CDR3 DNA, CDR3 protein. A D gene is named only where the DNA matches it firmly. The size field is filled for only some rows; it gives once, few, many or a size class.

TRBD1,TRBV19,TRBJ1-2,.,TGTGCCAGTACCGACAGGGGGAGGAGTGGAGGTGGCTACACCTTC,CASTDRGRSGGGYTF
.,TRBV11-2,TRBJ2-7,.,TGTGCCAGCAGCTTAGAAACAGTCTCCTACGAGCAGTACTTC,CASSLETVSYEQYF
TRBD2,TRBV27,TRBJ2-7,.,TGTGCCAGCAGTTTTAGCGGGAGATACTACGAGCAGTACTTC,CASSFSGRYYEQYF
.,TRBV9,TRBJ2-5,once,TGTGCCAGCAGCGTAGACGAAGGGAGTGTACATCACTTC,CASSVDEGSVHHF
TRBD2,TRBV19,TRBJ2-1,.,TGTGCCAGTAGGACTAGCGGGGCTTACAATGAGCAGTTCTTC,CASRTSGAYNEQFF
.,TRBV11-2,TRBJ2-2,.,TGTGCCAGCAGCTTAGATCCCAGGGCCGGGGAGCTGTTTTTT,CASSLDPRAGELFF
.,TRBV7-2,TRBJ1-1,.,TGTGCCAGCAGCTCGTCAGGGGTTCTTCGCACTGAAGCTTTCTTT,CASSSSGVLRTEAFF
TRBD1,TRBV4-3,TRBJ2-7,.,TGCGCCAGCAGGAAGGGGACAGGGGTATACGAGCAGTACTTC,CASRKGTGVYEQYF
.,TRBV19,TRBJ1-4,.,TGTGCCAGTAGTGCTTGGACAGAGGATAATGAAAAACTGTTTTTT,CASSAWTEDNEKLFF
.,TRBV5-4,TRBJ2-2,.,TGTGCCAGCAGGGGACAGAACACCGGGGAGCTGTTTTTT,CASRGQNTGELFF
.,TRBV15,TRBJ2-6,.,TGTGCCACCAGCACGGAGGTGGGTGGGGCCAACGTCCTGACTTTC,CATSTEVGGANVLTF
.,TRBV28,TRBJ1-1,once,TGTGCCAGCAGTTTATCACGGGAGGCTTTCTTT,CASSLSREAFF
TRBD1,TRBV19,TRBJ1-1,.,TGTGCCAGTAGTGTACAGGGGCGGCCTGAAGCTTTCTTT,CASSVQGRPEAFF
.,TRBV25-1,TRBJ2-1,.,TGTGCCAGCAGTCCGAGGGGGGACTCCCTGAATGAGCAGTTCTTC,CASSPRGDSLNEQFF
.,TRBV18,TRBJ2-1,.,TGTGCCAGCTCACTGGAGGGCAATGAGCAGTTCTTC,CASSLEGNEQFF
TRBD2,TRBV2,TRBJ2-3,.,TGTGCCAGCAGAGGAGCGGGAGGGCCTTTGGATACGCAGTATTTT,CASRGAGGPLDTQYF
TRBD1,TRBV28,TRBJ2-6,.,TGTGCCACCACGACAGGGAACTCTGGGGCCAACGTCCTGACTTTC,CATTTGNSGANVLTF
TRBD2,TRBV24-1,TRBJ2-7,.,TGTGCCACCAGTGATCCGGGAGGGCGCGAGCAGTACTTC,CATSDPGGREQYF
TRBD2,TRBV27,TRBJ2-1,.,TGTGCCAGCAGGAAAGCGGGAGGGCCTAGCAATGAGCAGTTCTTC,CASRKAGGPSNEQFF
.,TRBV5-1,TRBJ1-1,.,TGCGCCAGCAGCTTGGCCAGGAGTTCCACTGAAGCTTTCTTT,CASSLARSSTEAFF
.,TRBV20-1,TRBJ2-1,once,TGCAGTGCTAGACCTTACAATGAGCAGTTCTTC,CSARPYNEQFF
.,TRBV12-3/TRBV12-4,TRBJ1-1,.,TGTGCCAGCAGTCGAGGGTGGACTGAAGCTTTCTTT,CASSRGWTEAFF
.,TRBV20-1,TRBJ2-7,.,TGCAGTGTGAGTAGGCGGAACGAGCAGTACTTC,CSVSRRNEQYF
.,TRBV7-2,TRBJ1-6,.,TGTGCCAGCAGCTCAGAGGGACTCTATAATTCACCCCTCCACTTT,CASSSEGLYNSPLHF
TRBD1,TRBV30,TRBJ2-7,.,TGTGCCTGGGACAGGGTGTCGATGGAGCAGTACTTC,CAWDRVSMEQYF
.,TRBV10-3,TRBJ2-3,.,TGTGCCATCAGTGAGACTCAAGGGTCAGATACGCAGTATTTT,CAISETQGSDTQYF
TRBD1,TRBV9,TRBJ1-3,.,TGTGCCAGCAGCCACGATCGACAGGGGGCAGGGGGAAACACCATATATTTT,CASSHDRQGAGGNTIYF
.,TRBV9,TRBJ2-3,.,TGTGCCAGCAGCGTAGGGTGGGGGAGGACAGATACGCAGTATTTT,CASSVGWGRTDTQYF
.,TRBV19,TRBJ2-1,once,TGTGCCAGTAGCCCGGGCGGGGGACAAATCTACAATGAGCAGTTCTTC,CASSPGGGQIYNEQFF
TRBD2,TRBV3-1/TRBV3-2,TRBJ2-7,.,TGTGCCAGCAGCCGGACTAGCGGCTCCTACGAGCAGTACTTC,CASSRTSGSYEQYF
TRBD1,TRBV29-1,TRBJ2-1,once,TGCAGCGTCCCTCCGGGACAGGGTTTTTCGGATGAGCAGTTCTTC,CSVPPGQGFSDEQFF
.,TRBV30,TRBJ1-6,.,TGTGCCTGGAGTGAAGGGTTTGGGGGCAATTCACCCCTCCACTTT,CAWSEGFGGNSPLHF
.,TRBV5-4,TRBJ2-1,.,TGTGCCAGCAGCTTGGCCGGACCCCTTAGGGACAATGAGCAGTTCTTC,CASSLAGPLRDNEQFF
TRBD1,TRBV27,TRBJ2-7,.,TGTGCCAGCGCTGGGACAGGGTACTACGAGCAGTACTTC,CASAGTGYYEQYF
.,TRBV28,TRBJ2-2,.,TGTGCCAGCAGTTTAGTCGGGGAGCTGTTTTTT,CASSLVGELFF
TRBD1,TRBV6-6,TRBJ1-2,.,TGTGCCAGCAGGGGGACAGGGAGGGCCTATGGCTACACCTTC,CASRGTGRAYGYTF
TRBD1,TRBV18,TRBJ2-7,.,TGTGCCAGCTCGGGACAGGGTATAAGTAAAGGTCCCGAGCAGTACTTC,CASSGQGISKGPEQYF
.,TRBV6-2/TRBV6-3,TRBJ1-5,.,TGTGCCAGCAGTTACGATGGCAATCAGCCCCAGCATTTT,CASSYDGNQPQHF
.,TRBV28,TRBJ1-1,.,TGTGCCAGCAAAGCGGGGGGGACTGAAGCTTTCTTT,CASKAGGTEAFF
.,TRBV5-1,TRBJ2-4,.,TGCGCCAGCAGCTTACCGGGGCCCGAGGGGGCCAAAAACATTCAGTACTTC,CASSLPGPEGAKNIQYF
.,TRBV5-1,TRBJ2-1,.,TGCGCCAGCAGTAGAGGAGGAGACTCCTACAATGAGCAGTTCTTC,CASSRGGDSYNEQFF
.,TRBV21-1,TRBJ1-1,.,TGTGCCAGCAGCGCAGAAGAGGGGAACACTGAAGCTTTCTTT,CASSAEEGNTEAFF
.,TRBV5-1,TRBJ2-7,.,TGCGCCAGCAGCCCGGTCCTTCAGGCCTACGAGCAGTACTTC,CASSPVLQAYEQYF
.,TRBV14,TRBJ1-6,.,TGTGCCAGCAGCCAGGGTTCACCCCTCCACTTT,CASSQGSPLHF
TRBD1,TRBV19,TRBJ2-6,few,TGTGCCAGTAGGGGACAGACCTCTGGGGCCAACGTCCTGACTTTC,CASRGQTSGANVLTF
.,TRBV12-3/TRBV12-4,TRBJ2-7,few,TGTGCCAGCAGTTTACGAGGCTACGAGCAGTACTTC,CASSLRGYEQYF
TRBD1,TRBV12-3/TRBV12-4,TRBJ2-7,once,TGTGCCAGCAGCAAAGGGACAGGTCATTACTTC,CASSKGTGHYF
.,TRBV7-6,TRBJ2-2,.,TGTGCCAGCAGCCCTTCGACGGGCACCGGGGAGCTGTTTTTT,CASSPSTGTGELFF
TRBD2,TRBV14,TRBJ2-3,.,TGTGCCAGCAGCCAGGGACTAGCGGGAACAGATACGCAGTATTTT,CASSQGLAGTDTQYF
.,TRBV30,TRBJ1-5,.,TGTGCCTGGAGCGCAGACTTAGGGAATCAGCCCCAGCATTTT,CAWSADLGNQPQHF
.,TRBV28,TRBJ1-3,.,TGTGCCAGCATAGGGGCAGCCTCTGGAAACACCATATATTTT,CASIGAASGNTIYF
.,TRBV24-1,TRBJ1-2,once,TGTGCCACCAGTGATGGACAGATATCTAACTATGGCTACACCTTC,CATSDGQISNYGYTF
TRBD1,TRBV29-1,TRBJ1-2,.,TGCAGCGTCCCCAGCAGACAGGGAGGCTACACCTTC,CSVPSRQGGYTF
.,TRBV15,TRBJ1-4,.,TGTGCCACCAGCAGAGATTTCACAACTAATGAAAAACTGTTTTTT,CATSRDFTTNEKLFF
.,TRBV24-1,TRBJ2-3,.,TGTGCCACCAGTGGGGACAGCACAGATACGCAGTATTTT,CATSGDSTDTQYF
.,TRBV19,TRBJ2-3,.,TGTGCCAGTAGTATAGAAAGGGGCACAGATACGCAGTATTTT,CASSIERGTDTQYF
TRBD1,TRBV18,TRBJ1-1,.,TGTGCCAGCTGCTTAGGGACAGGGGGCGTTGGCACTGAAGCTTTCTTT,CASCLGTGGVGTEAFF